This T cell receptor (beta chain) was recorded in a study of vaccination effects on CD4 cells after COVID-19. Overall study: Every participant took two doses of the BNT162b2 or mRNA-1273 vaccine. Study-wide results and limits: Of the vaccine-induced clones from healthy vaccinees, merely 1 of 255 recognized common cold coronaviruses as well.

Culture lasted roughly 9 days before CD4+ T cell isolation. Cultures got half-medium changes with IL-2 on days 3 and 7. Details on this clone: Its target is not known.

The repertoire was sequenced with immunoSEQ multiplex PCR; TCRdb's copy has only in-frame clones and lacks some. The data hold roughly 50,000 clones, with 50% to 80% observed a single time. The receptor was derived from a human donor who received a COVID-19 vaccine. The source material was CD4+ T cells from PBMCs cultured without peptide, sampled before COVID-19 vaccination.

Here the CDR3 DNA reads TGCGCCAGCAGCTTGTCGCCAAACAATGAGCAGTTCTTC. This translates into CASSLSPNNEQFF. V and J are TRBV5-1 and TRBJ2-1; D uncertain. V was clipped by 1 base and J by 5 bases, with 7 bases between them. Germline CDR1 SGHRS, CDR2 YFSETQ. The CDR3 is 13 residues long.